Given below is one TCR beta chain in context. Its cognate antigen is unknown. This specimen belongs to a study of CD8 T cells in Susac syndrome. cDNA came from roughly 0.5 to 1 ug RNA primed by random hexamers. TCRdb ran MiXCR on the immunoSEQ multiplex PCR reads and lists one entry per CDR3 protein. The sample lists about 120,000 distinct CDR3 sequences; around 94% were seen once. Study conclusions and caveats: CD8+ clones in Susac expanded most in TEMRA cells and active patients.

The clonotype was recovered from a human donor with Susac syndrome. The sample was CD8+ T cells from PBMCs.

CDR3 coding DNA: TGTGCCAGTAGTCCCTGGACTGAATACAATGAGCAGTTCTTC. Amino acid sequence: CASSPWTEYNEQFF. The chain joins TRBV19 to TRBJ2-1; D possibly corresponds to TRBD2 (5 bases). V lost 5 bases and J lost 4, with 12 bases in between. CDR1 is LNHDA and CDR2 is SQIVND in the germline V gene (reference sequence). This CDR3 spans 14 amino acids.